This entry concerns a single T cell receptor (beta chain). The method was immunoSEQ multiplex PCR; TCRdb's version includes in-frame clones alone and lacks a portion of them. The table shows tens of thousands of clones, with 90% to 95% occurring only once. The CDR3 sequence is 15 residues long. Germline CDR1 KGHSH, CDR2 LQKENI. The trim removed 4 bases at V and 2 bases at J, leaving 4 bases unmatched. These data belong to a study of T cells after posttransplantation cyclophosphamide. The TCR sequence derives from a woman between 25 and 40 years old in good health and a related stem cell transplant donor. Sequencing was performed on PBMCs. V usage is TRBV18 and J usage is TRBJ2-7; 11 nucleotides line up with TRBD1. CDR3 protein: CASSLGQGGTYEQYF. CDR3 in DNA: TGTGCCAGCTCACTGGGACAGGGGGGCACCTACGAGCAGTACTTC.